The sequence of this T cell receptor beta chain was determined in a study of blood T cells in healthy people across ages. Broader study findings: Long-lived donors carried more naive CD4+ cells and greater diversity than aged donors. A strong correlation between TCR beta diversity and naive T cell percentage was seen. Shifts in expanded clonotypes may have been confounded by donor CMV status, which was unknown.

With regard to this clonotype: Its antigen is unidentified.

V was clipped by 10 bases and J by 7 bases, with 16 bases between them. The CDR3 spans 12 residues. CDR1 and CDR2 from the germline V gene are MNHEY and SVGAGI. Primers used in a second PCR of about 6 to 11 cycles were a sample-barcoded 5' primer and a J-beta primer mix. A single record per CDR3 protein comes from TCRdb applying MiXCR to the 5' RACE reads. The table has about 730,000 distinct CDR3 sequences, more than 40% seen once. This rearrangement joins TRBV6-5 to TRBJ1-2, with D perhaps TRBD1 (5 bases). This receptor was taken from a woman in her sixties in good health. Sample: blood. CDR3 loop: CATMDGASGYTF. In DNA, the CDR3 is TGTGCCACCATGGACGGGGCTAGTGGCTACACCTTC.